Described below is a single TCR beta chain sequence and its context. How the authors handled the data: Nucleated cell number was recorded as an estimate derived from reference gene primer amplification. Sequencing was performed with immunoSEQ multiplex PCR; in TCRdb, only in-frame clones are kept and a portion is missing. That table is the source of V, J and clone size, and D and trimming were worked out from the DNA. Of about 59,000 clones in the sample, around 87% were seen once. This record comes from a study of blood T cell repertoires in COVID-19. Whole-study context: T cells, B-cell-depleted T cells, or PBMCs supplied cDNA or gDNA.

The sample comprised peripheral blood. This TCR was recovered from a man aged 55 to 70 with active or convalescent COVID-19.

In DNA, the CDR3 is TGTGCCAGCAGCCCCCGGCTAGGAAACTACGAGCAGTACTTC. Translated: CASSPRLGNYEQYF. The V gene is TRBV7-8, the J gene TRBJ2-7; no firm D call. Germline loops: CDR1 SGHVS, CDR2 FQNEAQ. This CDR3 is 14 amino acids long. Trimming cost V 5 bases and J 3 bases, with 14 bases left between them.